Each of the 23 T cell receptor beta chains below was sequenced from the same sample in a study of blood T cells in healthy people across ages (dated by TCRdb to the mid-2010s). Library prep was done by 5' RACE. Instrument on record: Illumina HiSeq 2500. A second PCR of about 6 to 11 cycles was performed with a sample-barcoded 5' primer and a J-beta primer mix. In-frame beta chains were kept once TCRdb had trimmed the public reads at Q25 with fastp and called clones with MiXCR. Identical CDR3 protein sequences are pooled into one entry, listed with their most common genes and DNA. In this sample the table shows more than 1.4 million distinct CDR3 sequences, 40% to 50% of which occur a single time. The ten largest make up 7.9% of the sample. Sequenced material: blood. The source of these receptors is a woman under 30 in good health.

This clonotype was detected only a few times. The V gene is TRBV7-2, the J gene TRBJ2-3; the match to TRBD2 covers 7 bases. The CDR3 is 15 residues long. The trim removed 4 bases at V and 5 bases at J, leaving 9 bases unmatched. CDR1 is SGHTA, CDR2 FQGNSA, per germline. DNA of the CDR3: TGTGCCAGCAGCTCCCGGACTAGAACTAAAGATACGCAGTATTTT. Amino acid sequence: CASSSRTRTKDTQYF.

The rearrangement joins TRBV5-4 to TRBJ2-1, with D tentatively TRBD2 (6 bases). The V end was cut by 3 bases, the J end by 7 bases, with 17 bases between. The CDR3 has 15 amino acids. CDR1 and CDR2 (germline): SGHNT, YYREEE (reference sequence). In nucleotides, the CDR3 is TGTGCCAGCAGCTCTAGCGAATATCCCGCGAATGAGCAGTTCTTC. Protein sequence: CASSSSEYPANEQFF. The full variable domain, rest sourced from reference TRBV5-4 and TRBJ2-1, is ETGVTQSPTHLIKTRGQQVTLRCSSQSGHNTVSWYQQALGQGPQFIFQYYREEENGRGNFPPRFSGLQFPNYSSELNVNALELDDSALYLCASSSSEYPANEQFFGPGTRLTVL.

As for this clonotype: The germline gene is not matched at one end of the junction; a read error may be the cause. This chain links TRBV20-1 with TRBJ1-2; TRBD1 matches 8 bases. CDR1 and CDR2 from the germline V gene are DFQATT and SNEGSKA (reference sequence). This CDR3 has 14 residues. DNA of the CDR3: TGCAGTGCTAGAGTCCAGGGGGCCGACTATGGCTGCACCTTC. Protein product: CSARVQGADYGCTF.

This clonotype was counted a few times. CDR3 sequence (DNA): TGTGCCATCAGTGTGGAGGGCTACGAGCAGTACTTC. Translated, it gives CAISVEGYEQYF. V gene TRBV10-3 combines with J gene TRBJ2-7; possibly TRBD2 for D (6 bases). In germline, CDR1 is ENHRY, CDR2 SYGVKD. The V end was cut by 4 bases, the J end by 3 bases, with 7 bases between. The CDR3 loop spans 12 amino acids.

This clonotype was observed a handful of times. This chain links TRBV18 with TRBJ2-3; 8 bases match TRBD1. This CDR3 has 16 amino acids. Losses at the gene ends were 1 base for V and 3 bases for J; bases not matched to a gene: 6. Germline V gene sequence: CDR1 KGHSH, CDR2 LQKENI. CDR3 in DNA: TGTGCCAGCTCACCACGTGGCAGGGGGCAAACAGATACGCAGTATTTT. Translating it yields CASSPRGRGQTDTQYF.

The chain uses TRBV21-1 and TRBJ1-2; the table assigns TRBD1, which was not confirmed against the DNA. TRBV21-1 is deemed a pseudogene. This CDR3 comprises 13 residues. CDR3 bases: TGTGCCAGCAGCATAAAGGGGATCTATGGCTACACCTTC. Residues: CASSIKGIYGYTF.

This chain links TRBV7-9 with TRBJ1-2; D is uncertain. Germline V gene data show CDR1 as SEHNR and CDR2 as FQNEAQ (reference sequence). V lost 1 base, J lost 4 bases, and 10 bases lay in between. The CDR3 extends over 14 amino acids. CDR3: CASSLEELGYGYTF. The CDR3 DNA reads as TGTGCCAGCAGCTTAGAGGAATTGGGCTATGGCTACACCTTC.

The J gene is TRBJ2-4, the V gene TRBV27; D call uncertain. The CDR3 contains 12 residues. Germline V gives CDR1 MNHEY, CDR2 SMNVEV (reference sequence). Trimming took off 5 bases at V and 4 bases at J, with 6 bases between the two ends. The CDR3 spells CASSPGKNIQYF. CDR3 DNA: TGTGCCAGCAGTCCCGGAAAAAACATTCAGTACTTC.

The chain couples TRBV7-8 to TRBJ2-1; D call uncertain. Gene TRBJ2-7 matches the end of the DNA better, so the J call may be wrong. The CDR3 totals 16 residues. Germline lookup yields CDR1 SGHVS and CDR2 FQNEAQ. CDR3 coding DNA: TGTGCCAGCAGCTTAATGTTGTCAAGCTCCTACAATGAGCAGTACTTC. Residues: CASSLMLSSSYNEQYF.

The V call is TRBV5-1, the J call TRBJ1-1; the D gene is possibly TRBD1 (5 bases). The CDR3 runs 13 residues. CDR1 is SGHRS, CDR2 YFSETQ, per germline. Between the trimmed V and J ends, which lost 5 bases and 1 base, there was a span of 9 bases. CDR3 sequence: CASREGPNTEAFF. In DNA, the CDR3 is TGCGCCAGCAGGGAGGGGCCGAACACTGAAGCTTTCTTT.

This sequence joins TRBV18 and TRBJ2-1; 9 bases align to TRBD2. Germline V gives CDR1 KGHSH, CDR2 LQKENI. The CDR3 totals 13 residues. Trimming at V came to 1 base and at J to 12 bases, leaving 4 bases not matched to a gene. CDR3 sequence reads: CASSPLGGRGQFF. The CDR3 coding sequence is TGTGCCAGCTCACCACTCGGCGGGAGGGGGCAGTTCTTC.

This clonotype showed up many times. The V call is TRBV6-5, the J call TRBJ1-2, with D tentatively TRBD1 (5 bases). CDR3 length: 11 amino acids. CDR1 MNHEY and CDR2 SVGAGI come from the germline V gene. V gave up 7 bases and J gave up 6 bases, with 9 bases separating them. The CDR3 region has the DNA TGTGCCAGCACCCAGGGAAATGGCTACACCTTC. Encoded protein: CASTQGNGYTF.

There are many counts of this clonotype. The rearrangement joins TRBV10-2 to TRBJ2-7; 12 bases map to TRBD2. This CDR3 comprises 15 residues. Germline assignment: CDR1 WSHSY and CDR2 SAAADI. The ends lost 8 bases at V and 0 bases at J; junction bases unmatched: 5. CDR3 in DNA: TGCGCCAGCCGACTACTAGCGGGGGGCTCCTACGAGCAGTACTTC. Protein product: CASRLLAGGSYEQYF.

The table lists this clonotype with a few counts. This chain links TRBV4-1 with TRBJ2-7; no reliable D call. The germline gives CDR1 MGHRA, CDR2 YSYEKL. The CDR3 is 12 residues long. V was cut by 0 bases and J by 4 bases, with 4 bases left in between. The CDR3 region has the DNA TGCGCCAGCAGCCAAGACGAGTACGAGCAGTACTTC. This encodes CASSQDEYEQYF.

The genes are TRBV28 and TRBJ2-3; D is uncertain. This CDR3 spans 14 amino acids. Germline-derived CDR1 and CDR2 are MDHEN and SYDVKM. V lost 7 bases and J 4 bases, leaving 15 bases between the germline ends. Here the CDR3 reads CASKLKSGADTQYF. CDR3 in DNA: TGTGCCAGCAAACTAAAATCCGGCGCAGATACGCAGTATTTT. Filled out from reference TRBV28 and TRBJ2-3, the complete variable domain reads DVKVTQSSRYLVKRTGEKVFLECVQDMDHENMFWYRQDPGLGLRLIYFSYDVKMKEKGDIPEGYSVSREKKERFSLILESASTNQTSMYLCASKLKSGADTQYFGPGTRLTVL.

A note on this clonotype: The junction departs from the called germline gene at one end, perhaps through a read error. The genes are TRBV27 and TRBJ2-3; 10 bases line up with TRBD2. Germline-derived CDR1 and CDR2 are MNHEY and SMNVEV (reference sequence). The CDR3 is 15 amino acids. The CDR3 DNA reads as TGTGCCAGCAGTTTATTCCTAGCGGGGGAAGATACGCATTATTTT. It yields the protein CASSLFLAGEDTHYF.

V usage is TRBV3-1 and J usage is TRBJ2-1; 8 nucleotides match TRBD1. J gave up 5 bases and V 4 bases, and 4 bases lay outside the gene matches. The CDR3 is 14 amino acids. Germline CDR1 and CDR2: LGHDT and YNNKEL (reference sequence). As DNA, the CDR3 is TGTGCCAGCAGCCGGGACAGGACCAACAATGAGCAGTTCTTC. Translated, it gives CASSRDRTNNEQFF.

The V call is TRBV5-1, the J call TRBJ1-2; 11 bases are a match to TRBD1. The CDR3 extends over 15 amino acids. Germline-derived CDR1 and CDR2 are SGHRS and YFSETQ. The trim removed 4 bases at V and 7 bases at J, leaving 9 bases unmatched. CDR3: CASSERGQGASGYTF. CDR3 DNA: TGCGCCAGCAGCGAGCGCGGACAGGGGGCCTCTGGCTACACCTTC. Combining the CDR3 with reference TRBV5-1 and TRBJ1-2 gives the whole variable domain KAGVTQTPRYLIKTRGQQVTLSCSPISGHRSVSWYQQTPGQGLQFLFEYFSETQRNKGNFPGRFSGRQFSNSRSEMNVSTLELGDSALYLCASSERGQGASGYTFGSGTRLTVV.

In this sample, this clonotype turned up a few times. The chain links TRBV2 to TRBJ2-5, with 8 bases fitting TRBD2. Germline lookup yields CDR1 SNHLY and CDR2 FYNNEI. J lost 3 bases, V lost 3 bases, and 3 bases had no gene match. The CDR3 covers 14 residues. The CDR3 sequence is CASSDPTSEETQYF. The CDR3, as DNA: TGTGCCAGCAGTGACCCGACTAGCGAAGAGACCCAGTACTTC.

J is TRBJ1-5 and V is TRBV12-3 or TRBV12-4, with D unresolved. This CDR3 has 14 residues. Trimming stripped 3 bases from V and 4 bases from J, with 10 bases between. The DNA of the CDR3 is TGTGCCAGCAGTTTCGACGGTGGGAATCAGCCCCAGCATTTT. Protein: CASSFDGGNQPQHF.

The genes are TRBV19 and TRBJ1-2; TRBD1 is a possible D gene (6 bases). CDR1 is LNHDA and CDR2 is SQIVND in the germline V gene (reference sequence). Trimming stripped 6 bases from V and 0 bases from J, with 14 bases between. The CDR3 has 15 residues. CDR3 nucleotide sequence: TGTGCCAGTAGGCCGGACAGTGTAGCTAACTATGGCTACACCTTC. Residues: CASRPDSVANYGYTF.

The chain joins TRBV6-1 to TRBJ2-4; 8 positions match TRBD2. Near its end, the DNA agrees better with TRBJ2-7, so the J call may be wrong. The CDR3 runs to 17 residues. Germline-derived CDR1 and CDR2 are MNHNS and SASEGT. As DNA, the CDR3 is TGTGCCAGCAGTGAAAATTCGTCCGGGACTAGAGGCGGCGAGCAGTACTTC. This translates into CASSENSSGTRGGEQYF.

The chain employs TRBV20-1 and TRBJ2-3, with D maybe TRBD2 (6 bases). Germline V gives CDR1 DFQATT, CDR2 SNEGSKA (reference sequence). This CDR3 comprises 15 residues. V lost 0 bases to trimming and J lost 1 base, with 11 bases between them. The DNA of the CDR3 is TGCAGTGCTAGAGATCGGGTAGCGGGCACAGATACGCAGTATTTT. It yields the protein CSARDRVAGTDTQYF.